This passage covers 3 T cell receptor beta chains from one sample sequenced in a study of beta chain features in type 1 diabetes. General study findings and limits: There was a moderate but significant shortening of TCRB CDR3s in all four CD4+ subsets of Type 1 diabetes patients.

Sequencing targeted expressed TCRB transcripts, as all isolated RNA had been reverse transcribed. Profiling relied on immunoSEQ multiplex PCR, and the TCRdb table lists in-frame clones only, not all of them. The repertoire includes about 250,000 clones, roughly 10% of them detected once, and around 0.017% sits in the top ten. Their target antigens are unknown. Sequences were obtained from naive CD4+ T cells from blood. Every receptor here comes from a man aged 25-45 years with type 1 diabetes.

The chain uses TRBV10-3 and TRBJ1-2; 7 bases match TRBD1. Germline CDR1 ENHRY, CDR2 SYGVKD. The CDR3 has 14 amino acids. With 5 bases clipped from V and 2 bases from J, the junction kept 5 bases outside the gene matches. CDR3 region: CAISLDRQNYGYTF. The CDR3 region has the DNA TGTGCCATCAGTCTGGACAGGCAGAACTATGGCTACACCTTC.

A few counts support this clone. The chain has TRBV30 and TRBJ2-7; 12 bases match TRBD2. The germline V gene has CDR1 GTSNPN and CDR2 SVGIG (reference sequence). With V trimmed by 4 bases and J by 2 bases, 3 bases remained unmatched. The CDR3 consists of 14 residues. The CDR3, as DNA: TGTGCCTGGAACGGACTAGCGGGGCCCTACGAGCAGTACTTC. It encodes CAWNGLAGPYEQYF.

The chain recombines TRBV19 with TRBJ1-6, with D hard to call. Germline CDR1 reads LNHDA; CDR2 reads SQIVND (reference sequence). The germline V and J ends were trimmed by 6 bases and 6 bases, with 6 bases remaining between them. This CDR3 is 12 amino acids long. The CDR3 here is CASSEINSPLHF. CDR3 coding DNA: TGTGCCAGTAGCGAGATTAATTCACCCCTCCACTTT.